Sequencing of this T cell receptor (beta chain) was carried out in a study of T cells after yellow fever vaccination. General observations from the study: After the booster, 96% of CD4 and about nine tenths of CD8 primary-response clones were re-detected.

This CDR3 has 16 amino acids. Germline loops: CDR1 KGHSH, CDR2 LQKENI. One entry per CDR3 protein, called by TCRdb with MiXCR from the 5' RACE reads. Seen here are 500,000 to 650,000 distinct CDR3 sequences, less than 20% observed once, and the top ten hold 15% to 20%. Remarks on this clonotype: Its specificity is not known. Compared with germline, one end of the junction differs, possibly owing to a read error.

This clonotype originated in a man younger than 35 who received the YFV17D yellow fever vaccine. Sample: PBMCs, taken 4 to 6 days after the first yellow fever vaccination. The chain joins TRBV18 to TRBJ2-1; the match to TRBD2 covers 11 bases. Here the CDR3 reads CVSSPPGLAAVNEQFF. The DNA for the CDR3 is TGTGTCAGCTCACCACCGGGACTAGCGGCCGTGAATGAGCAGTTCTTC.